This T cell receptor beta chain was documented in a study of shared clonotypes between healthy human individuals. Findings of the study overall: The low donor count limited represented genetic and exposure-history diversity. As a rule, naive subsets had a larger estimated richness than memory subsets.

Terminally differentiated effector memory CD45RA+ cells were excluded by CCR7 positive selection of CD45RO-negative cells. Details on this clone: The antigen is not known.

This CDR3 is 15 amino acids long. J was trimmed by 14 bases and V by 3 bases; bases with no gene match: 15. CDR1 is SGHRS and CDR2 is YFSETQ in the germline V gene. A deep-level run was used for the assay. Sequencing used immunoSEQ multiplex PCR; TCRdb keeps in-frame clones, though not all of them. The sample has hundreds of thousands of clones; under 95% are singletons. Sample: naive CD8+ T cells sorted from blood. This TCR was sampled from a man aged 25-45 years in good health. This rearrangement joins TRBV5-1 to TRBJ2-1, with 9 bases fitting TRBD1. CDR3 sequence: CASSSDLNRDREKFF. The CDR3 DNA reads TGCGCCAGCAGCTCCGACCTTAACCGGGACAGGGAAAAGTTCTTC.